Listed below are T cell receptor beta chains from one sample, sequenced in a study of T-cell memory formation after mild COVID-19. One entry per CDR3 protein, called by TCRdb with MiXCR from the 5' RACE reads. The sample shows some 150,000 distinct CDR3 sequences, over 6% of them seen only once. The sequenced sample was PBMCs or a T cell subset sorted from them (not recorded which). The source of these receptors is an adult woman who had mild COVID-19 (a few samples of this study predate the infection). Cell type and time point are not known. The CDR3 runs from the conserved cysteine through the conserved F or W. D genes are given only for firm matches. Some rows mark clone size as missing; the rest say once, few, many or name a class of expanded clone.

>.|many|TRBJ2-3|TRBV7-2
CASSLDAGTDTQYF
TGTGCCAGCAGCTTAGACGCGGGTACAGATACGCAGTATTTT
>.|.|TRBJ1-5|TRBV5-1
CASSLDGPSGNQPQHF
TGCGCCAGCAGCTTGGATGGCCCGTCGGGCAATCAGCCCCAGCATTTT
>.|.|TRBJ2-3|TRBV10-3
CAISFTNSHLRVDTQYF
TGTGCCATCAGTTTCACAAACTCCCACCTGAGGGTAGATACGCAGTATTTT
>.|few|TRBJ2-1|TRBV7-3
CASSLMSRGINEQFF
TGTGCCAGCAGCTTAATGAGTCGAGGGATCAATGAGCAGTTCTTC
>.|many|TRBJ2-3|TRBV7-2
CASSSPLRVGTQYF
TGTGCCAGCAGCTCCCCCCTAAGGGTTGGTACGCAGTATTTT
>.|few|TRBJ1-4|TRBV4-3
CASSQGARVANEKLFF
TGCGCCAGCAGCCAGGGAGCCAGGGTAGCTAATGAAAAACTGTTTTTT
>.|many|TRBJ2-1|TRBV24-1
CATSDSPDNEQFF
TGTGCCACCAGTGACTCACCGGACAATGAGCAGTTCTTC
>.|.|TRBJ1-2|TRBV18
CASSPPPRQPYGYTF
TGTGCCAGCTCACCACCGCCGCGTCAGCCCTATGGCTACACCTTC
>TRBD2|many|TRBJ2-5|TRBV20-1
CSARSLAGGETQYF
TGCAGTGCTAGATCGCTGGCGGGAGGTGAGACCCAGTACTTC
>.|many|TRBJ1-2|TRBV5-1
CASSIDSYGYTF
TGCGCCAGCAGCATTGACAGCTATGGCTACACCTTC
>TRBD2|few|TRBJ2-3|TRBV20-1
CSASLISGSADTQYF
TGCAGTGCTAGCCTCATAAGCGGGAGCGCAGATACGCAGTATTTT
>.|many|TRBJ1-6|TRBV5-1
CASSLGQPNSPLHF
TGCGCCAGCAGCTTGGGGCAGCCTAATTCACCCCTCCACTTT
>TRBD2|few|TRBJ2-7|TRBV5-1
CASSLPSGVASGGITSYEQYF
TGCGCCAGCAGCTTGCCCTCGGGGGTGGCTAGCGGGGGGATTACCTCCTACGAGCAGTACTTC
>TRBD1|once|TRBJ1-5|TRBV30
CAWRTKPGTGGSNQPQHF
TGTGCCTGGAGGACTAAACCCGGGACAGGGGGTAGCAATCAGCCCCAGCATTTT
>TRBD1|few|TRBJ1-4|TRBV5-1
CASSLQGAPDEKLFF
TGCGCCAGCAGCCTTCAGGGGGCCCCGGATGAAAAACTGTTTTTT
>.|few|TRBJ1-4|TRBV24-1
CATSDWRGMDEKLFF
TGTGCCACCAGTGATTGGAGGGGGATGGATGAAAAACTGTTTTTT
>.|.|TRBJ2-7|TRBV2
CASSKKLPILAQSSYEQYF
TGTGCCAGCAGTAAAAAACTACCAATACTAGCCCAGAGCTCCTACGAGCAGTACTTC
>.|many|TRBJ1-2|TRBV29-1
CSAGPSLYGYTF
TGCAGCGCCGGGCCGAGCCTCTATGGCTACACCTTC
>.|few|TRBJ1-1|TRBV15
CATSRDLRRTNTEAFF
TGTGCCACCAGCAGAGATTTACGACGGACGAACACTGAAGCTTTCTTT
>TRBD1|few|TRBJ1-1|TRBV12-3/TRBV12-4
CASSLGGTENTEAFF
TGTGCCAGCAGTTTAGGGGGGACAGAGAACACTGAAGCTTTCTTT
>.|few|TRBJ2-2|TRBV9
CASSSRGGAGELFF
TGTGCCAGCAGCTCAAGGGGGGGAGCCGGGGAGCTGTTTTTT